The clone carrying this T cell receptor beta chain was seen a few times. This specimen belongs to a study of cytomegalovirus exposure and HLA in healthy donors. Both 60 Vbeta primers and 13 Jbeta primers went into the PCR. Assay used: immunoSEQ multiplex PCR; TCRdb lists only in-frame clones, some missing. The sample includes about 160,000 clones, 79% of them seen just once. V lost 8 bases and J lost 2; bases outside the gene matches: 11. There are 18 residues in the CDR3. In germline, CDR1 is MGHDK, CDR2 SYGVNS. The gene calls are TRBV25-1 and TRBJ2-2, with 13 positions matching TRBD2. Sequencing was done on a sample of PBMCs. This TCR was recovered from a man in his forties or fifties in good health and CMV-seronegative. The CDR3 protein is CASEGPGLAGVNTGELFF. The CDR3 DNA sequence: TGTGCCAGCGAGGGCCCCGGACTAGCGGGAGTAAACACCGGGGAGCTGTTTTTT.